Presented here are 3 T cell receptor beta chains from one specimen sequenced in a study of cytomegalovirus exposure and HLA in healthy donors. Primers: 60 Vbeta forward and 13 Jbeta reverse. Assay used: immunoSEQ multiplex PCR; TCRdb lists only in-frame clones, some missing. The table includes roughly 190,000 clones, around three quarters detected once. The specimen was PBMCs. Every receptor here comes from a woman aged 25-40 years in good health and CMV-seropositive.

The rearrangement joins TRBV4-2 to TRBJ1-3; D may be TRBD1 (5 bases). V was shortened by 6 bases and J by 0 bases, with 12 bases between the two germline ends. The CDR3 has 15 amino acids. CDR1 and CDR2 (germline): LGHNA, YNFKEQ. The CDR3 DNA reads TGTGCCAGCAGTTCGAGACAGTCCTCTGGAAACACCATATATTTT. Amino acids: CASSSRQSSGNTIYF.

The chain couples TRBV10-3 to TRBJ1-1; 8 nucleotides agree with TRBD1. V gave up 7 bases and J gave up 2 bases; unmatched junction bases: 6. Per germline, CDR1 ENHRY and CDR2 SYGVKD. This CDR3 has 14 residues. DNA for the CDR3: TGTGCCATCACCCCCGACAGGGGTAACACTGAAGCTTTCTTT. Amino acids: CAITPDRGNTEAFF.

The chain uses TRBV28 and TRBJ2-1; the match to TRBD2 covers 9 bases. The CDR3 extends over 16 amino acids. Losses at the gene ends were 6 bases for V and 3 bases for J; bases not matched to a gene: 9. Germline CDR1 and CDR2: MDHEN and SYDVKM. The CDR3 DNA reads TGTGCCAGCAGGTACTCTAGCGGGAAGGGCTACAATGAGCAGTTCTTC. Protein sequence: CASRYSSGKGYNEQFF. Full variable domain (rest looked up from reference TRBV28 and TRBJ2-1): DVKVTQSSRYLVKRTGEKVFLECVQDMDHENMFWYRQDPGLGLRLIYFSYDVKMKEKGDIPEGYSVSREKKERFSLILESASTNQTSMYLCASRYSSGKGYNEQFFGPGTRLTVL.